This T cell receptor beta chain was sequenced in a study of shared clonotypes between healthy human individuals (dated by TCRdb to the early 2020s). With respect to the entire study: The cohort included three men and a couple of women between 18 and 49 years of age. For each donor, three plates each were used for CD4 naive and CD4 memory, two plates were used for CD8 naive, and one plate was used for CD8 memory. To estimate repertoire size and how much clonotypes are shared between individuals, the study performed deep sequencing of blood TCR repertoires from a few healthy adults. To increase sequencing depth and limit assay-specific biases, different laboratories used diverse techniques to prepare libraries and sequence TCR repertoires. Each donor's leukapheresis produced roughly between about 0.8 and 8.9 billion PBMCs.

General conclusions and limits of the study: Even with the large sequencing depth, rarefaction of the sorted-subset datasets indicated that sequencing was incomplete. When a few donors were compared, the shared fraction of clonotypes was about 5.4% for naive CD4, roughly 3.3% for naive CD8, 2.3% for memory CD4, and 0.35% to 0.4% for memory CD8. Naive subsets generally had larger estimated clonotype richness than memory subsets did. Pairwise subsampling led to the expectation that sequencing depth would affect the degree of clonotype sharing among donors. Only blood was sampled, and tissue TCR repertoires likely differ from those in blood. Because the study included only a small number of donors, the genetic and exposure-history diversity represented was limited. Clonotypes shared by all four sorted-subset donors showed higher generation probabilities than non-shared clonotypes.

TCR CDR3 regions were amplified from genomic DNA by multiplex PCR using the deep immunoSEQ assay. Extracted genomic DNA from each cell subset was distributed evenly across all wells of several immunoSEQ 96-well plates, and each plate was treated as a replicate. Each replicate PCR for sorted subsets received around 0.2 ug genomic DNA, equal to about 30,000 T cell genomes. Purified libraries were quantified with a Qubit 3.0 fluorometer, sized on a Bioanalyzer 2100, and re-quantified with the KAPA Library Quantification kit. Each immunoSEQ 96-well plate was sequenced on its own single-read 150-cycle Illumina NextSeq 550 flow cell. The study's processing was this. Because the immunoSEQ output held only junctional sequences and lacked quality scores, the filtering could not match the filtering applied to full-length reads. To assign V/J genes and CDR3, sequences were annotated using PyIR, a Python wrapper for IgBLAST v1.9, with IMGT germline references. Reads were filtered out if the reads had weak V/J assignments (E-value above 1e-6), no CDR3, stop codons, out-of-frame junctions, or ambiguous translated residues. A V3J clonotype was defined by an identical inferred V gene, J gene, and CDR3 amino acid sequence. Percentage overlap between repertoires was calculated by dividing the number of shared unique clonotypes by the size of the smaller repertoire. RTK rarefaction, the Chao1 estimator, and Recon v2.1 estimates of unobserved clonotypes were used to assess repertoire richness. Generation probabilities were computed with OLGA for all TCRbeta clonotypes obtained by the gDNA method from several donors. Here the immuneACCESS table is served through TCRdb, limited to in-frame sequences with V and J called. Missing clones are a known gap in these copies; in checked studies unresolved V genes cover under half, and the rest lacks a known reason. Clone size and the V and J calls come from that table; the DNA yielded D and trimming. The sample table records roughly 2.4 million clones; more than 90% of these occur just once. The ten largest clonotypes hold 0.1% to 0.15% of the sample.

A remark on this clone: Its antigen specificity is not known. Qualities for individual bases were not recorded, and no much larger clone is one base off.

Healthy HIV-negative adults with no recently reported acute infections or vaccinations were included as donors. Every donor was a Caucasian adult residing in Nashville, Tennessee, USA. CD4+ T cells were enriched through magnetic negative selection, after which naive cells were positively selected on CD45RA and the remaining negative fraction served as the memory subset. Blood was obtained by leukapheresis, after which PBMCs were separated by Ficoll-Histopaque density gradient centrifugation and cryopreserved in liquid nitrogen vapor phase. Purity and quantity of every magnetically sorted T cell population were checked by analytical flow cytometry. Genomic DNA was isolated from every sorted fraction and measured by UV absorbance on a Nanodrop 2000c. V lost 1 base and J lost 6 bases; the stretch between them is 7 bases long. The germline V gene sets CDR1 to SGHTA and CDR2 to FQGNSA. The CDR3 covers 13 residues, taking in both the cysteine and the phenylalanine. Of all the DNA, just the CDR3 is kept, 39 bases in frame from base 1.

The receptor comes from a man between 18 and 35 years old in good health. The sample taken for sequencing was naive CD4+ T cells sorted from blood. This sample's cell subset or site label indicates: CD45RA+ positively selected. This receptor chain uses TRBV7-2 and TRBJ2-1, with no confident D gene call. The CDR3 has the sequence CASSLEPINEQFF. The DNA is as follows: TGTGCCAGCAGCTTAGAACCCATCAATGAGCAGTTCTTC. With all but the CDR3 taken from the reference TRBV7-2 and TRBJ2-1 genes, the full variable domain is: GAGVSQSPSNKVTEKGKDVELRCDPISGHTALYWYRQSLGQGLEFLIYFQGNSAPDKSGLPSDRFSAERTGGSVSTLTIQRTQQEDSAVYLCASSLEPINEQFFGPGTRLTVL.